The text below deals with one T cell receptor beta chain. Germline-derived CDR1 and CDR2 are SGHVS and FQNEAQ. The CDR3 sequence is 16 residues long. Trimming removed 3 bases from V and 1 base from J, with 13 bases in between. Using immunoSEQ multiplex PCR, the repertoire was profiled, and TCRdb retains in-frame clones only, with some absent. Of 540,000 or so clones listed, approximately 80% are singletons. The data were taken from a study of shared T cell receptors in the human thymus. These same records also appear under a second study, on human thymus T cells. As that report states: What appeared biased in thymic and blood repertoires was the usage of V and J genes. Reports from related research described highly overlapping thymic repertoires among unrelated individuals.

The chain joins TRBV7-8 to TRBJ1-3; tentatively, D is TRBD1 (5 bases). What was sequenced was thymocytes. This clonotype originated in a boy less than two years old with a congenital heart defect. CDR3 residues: CASSFDVQESGNTIYF. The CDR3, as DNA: TGTGCCAGCAGCTTCGACGTACAGGAATCTGGAAACACCATATATTTT.